Presented here are 17 T cell receptor beta chains from one specimen sequenced in a study of blood T cell repertoires in COVID-19. The protocol was immunoSEQ multiplex PCR, while the TCRdb copy is restricted to in-frame clones and leaves out a portion. Of about 210,000 clones listed, about 81% were seen once; the top ten hold 7.5% to 10%. The sequencing input was PBMCs or T cells enriched from blood (not recorded which). All receptors come from a man between 35 and 55 years old who had recovered from COVID-19.

V is TRBV2 and J is TRBJ2-1; the match to TRBD2 covers 7 bases. The CDR3 length is 15 residues. The V segment lost 6 bases and the J segment 5 bases; nucleotides outside the gene matches: 10. From germline, CDR1 is SNHLY and CDR2 FYNNEI. The CDR3 spells CASRPAGLPNNEQFF. CDR3 in DNA: TGTGCCAGCAGGCCGGCGGGACTACCAAACAATGAGCAGTTCTTC.

The genes are TRBV11-2 and TRBJ1-1; D remains unclear. Trimming cost V 5 bases and J 2 bases, with 6 bases left between them. This CDR3 has 12 amino acids. Germline values: CDR1 SGHAT, CDR2 FQNNGV. CDR3 sequence (DNA): TGTGCCAGCAGCCTTATTAACACTGAAGCTTTCTTT. Protein product: CASSLINTEAFF. The whole variable domain, remainder taken from reference TRBV11-2 and TRBJ1-1, is EAGVAQSPRYKIIEKRQSVAFWCNPISGHATLYWYQQILGQGPKLLIQFQNNGVVDDSQLPKDRFSAERLKGVDSTLKIQPAKLEDSAVYLCASSLINTEAFFGQGTRLTVV.

The chain combines TRBV9 with TRBJ2-3; the match to TRBD2 covers 7 bases. Germline lookup yields CDR1 SGDLS and CDR2 YYNGEE. Trimming at V came to 2 bases and at J to 3 bases, leaving 9 bases not matched to a gene. The CDR3 is 16 residues long. The CDR3 is CASSVGGRSMTDTQYF. The CDR3, as DNA: TGTGCCAGCAGCGTGGGCGGGAGATCTATGACAGATACGCAGTATTTT.

V usage is TRBV7-9 and J usage is TRBJ1-1; D is perhaps TRBD1 (5 bases). Germline V gene lookup returns CDR1 SEHNR and CDR2 FQNEAQ (reference sequence). The V end lost 7 bases, the J end lost 4 bases, and 16 bases lay between the germline ends. The CDR3 contains 14 residues. The CDR3 nucleotides are TGTGCCAGCAAGGCATCTCATGGGGCCACTGAAGCTTTCTTT. This gives the protein CASKASHGATEAFF.

This chain uses TRBV30 with TRBJ1-2; perhaps TRBD1 as D (6 bases). Germline lookup yields CDR1 GTSNPN and CDR2 SVGIG (reference sequence). The V gene lost 2 bases and the J gene lost 6 bases, with 10 bases spanning the gap. This CDR3 region has 12 residues. CDR3 sequence reads: CAWSQGQHGYTF. CDR3 DNA: TGTGCCTGGAGTCAAGGACAGCATGGCTACACCTTC.

This chain connects TRBV30 to TRBJ2-3, with 8 positions matching TRBD1. The length of the CDR3 is 14 residues. Germline-derived CDR1 and CDR2 are GTSNPN and SVGIG (reference sequence). V shed 2 bases and J 5 bases; nucleotides not matched to a gene: 6. DNA of the CDR3: TGTGCCTGGAGTCTCCAGGGGGCGAAAGATACGCAGTATTTT. This translates into CAWSLQGAKDTQYF.

The chain is built from TRBV7-3 and TRBJ2-2; the D gene is possibly TRBD1 (5 bases). Germline V CDR1 and CDR2: SGHTA, FQGTGA. The CDR3 is 17 residues long. Trimming left V 0 bases short and J 0 bases short, with 11 bases between. CDR3 DNA sequence: TGTGCCAGCAGCTTAACAACCCAGGGCCCGAACACCGGGGAGCTGTTTTTT. It is translated as CASSLTTQGPNTGELFF.

The V call is TRBV5-4, the J call TRBJ1-6; D is unresolved. The CDR3 sequence is 16 residues long. CDR1 and CDR2 (germline): SGHNT, YYREEE (reference sequence). Deletions cut 0 bases from V and 5 bases from J, with 12 bases between. CDR3 nucleotide sequence: TGTGCCAGCAGCTTGGCCGGCAGGCTGGATAATTCACCCCTCCACTTT. Translation gives CASSLAGRLDNSPLHF. Drawing the rest from reference TRBV5-4 and TRBJ1-6, the complete variable domain is ETGVTQSPTHLIKTRGQQVTLRCSSQSGHNTVSWYQQALGQGPQFIFQYYREEENGRGNFPPRFSGLQFPNYSSELNVNALELDDSALYLCASSLAGRLDNSPLHFGNGTRLTVT.

The V gene is TRBV7-3, the J gene TRBJ1-2; unclear D gene. CDR1 is SGHTA and CDR2 is FQGTGA in the germline V gene. There are 12 residues in the CDR3. Trimming removed 5 bases from V and 10 bases from J, with 14 bases in between. As DNA, the CDR3 is TGTGCCAGCAGCCCCTCTACTGGGCCCTACACCTTC. As protein: CASSPSTGPYTF. The full variable domain, its missing parts supplied by reference TRBV7-3 and TRBJ1-2, is GAGVSQTPSNKVTEKGKYVELRCDPISGHTALYWYRQSLGQGPEFLIYFQGTGAADDSGLPNDRFFAVRPEGSVSTLKIQRTERGDSAVYLCASSPSTGPYTFGSGTRLTVV.

This chain links TRBV7-2 with TRBJ2-7; D is undetermined. This CDR3 spans 12 amino acids. V was trimmed by 1 base and J by 4 bases, leaving 5 bases between them. From germline, CDR1 is SGHTA and CDR2 FQGNSA. In DNA form, the CDR3 reads TGTGCCAGCAGCTTAGTTCCGTACGAGCAGTACTTC. It is translated as CASSLVPYEQYF.

This sequence joins TRBV12-3 or TRBV12-4 and TRBJ2-7; 8 bases map to TRBD2. With 3 bases clipped from V and 7 bases from J, the junction kept 5 bases outside the gene matches. The CDR3 is made up of 13 amino acids. The CDR3, as DNA: TGTGCCAGCAGTTTCGGGAGGGCGAGGGAGCAGTACTTC. Its translation: CASSFGRAREQYF.

V gene TRBV10-1 combines with J gene TRBJ1-4; D may be TRBD1 (5 bases). The CDR3 consists of 14 residues. In germline, CDR1 is WNHNN, CDR2 SYGVQD (reference sequence). V was shortened by 5 bases and J by 3 bases, with 10 bases between the two germline ends. CDR3 DNA: TGCGCCAGCAGTCGTGGAGGGGCTAATGAAAAACTGTTTTTT. Its translation is CASSRGGANEKLFF.

This clone was seen more than once but under ten times. V usage is TRBV5-1 and J usage is TRBJ1-1; the D gene is possibly TRBD1 (5 bases). CDR1 and CDR2 (germline): SGHRS, YFSETQ. The CDR3 has 14 residues. V lost 0 bases to trimming and J lost 0 bases, with 6 bases between them. CDR3 region: CASSLAGMNTEAFF. The DNA for the CDR3 is TGCGCCAGCAGCTTGGCAGGGATGAACACTGAAGCTTTCTTT.

This chain connects TRBV6-5 to TRBJ1-5, with 10 bases lining up with TRBD1. CDR1 and CDR2 from the germline V gene are MNHEY and SVGAGI. V shed 6 bases and J 7 bases; nucleotides not matched to a gene: 9. This CDR3 contains 15 residues. CDR3 protein: CASRFGTGEDQPQHF. Here the CDR3 DNA reads TGTGCCAGCAGATTCGGGACAGGGGAAGACCAGCCCCAGCATTTT.

This chain links TRBV10-3 with TRBJ2-7; maybe TRBD2 (6 bases). V was clipped by 3 bases and J by 5 bases, with 20 bases between them. Germline CDR1 reads ENHRY; CDR2 reads SYGVKD. The CDR3 has 16 amino acids. CDR3 sequence reads: CAISDPWGEDLDEQYF. The CDR3 bases are TGTGCCATCAGTGACCCCTGGGGGGAGGACCTGGACGAGCAGTACTTC.

The CDR3 DNA sequence: TGCGCCAGCAGTGTAGTAAACACCATATATTTT. This codes for CASSVVNTIYF. J is TRBJ1-3 and V is TRBV10-2; D remains unclear. Trimming shortened V by 4 bases and J by 6 bases, and 4 bases separated the two germline ends. Germline CDR1 is WSHSY and CDR2 is SAAADI. The CDR3 is made up of 11 amino acids.

V and J are TRBV12-5 and TRBJ2-7, with D perhaps matching TRBD1 (6 bases). CDR3 length equals 18 residues. Trimming cost V 5 bases and J 3 bases, with 26 bases left between them. Germline CDR1 is LGHNT and CDR2 is FRNRAP. The CDR3 sequence: CASGITTGLTGPDYEQYF. CDR3 in DNA: TGTGCTAGTGGTATAACGACAGGTTTGACTGGCCCAGACTACGAGCAGTACTTC.